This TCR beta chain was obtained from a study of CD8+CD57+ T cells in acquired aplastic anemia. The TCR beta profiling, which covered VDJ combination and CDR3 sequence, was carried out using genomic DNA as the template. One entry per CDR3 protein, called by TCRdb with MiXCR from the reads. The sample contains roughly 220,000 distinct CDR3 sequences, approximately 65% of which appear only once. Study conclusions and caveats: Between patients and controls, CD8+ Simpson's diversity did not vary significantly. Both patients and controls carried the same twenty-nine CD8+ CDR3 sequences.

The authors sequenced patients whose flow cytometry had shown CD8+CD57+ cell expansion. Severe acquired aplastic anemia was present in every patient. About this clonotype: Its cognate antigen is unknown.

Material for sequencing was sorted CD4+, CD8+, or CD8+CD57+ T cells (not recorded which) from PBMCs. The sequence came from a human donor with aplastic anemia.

CDR3 loop: CASSYRLLYSYEQYF. The CDR3 DNA reads TGCGCCAGCAGTTACAGGCTCCTATACTCCTACGAGCAGTACTTC. The rearrangement uses TRBV10-1 and TRBJ2-7; a weak D match, TRBD1 (5 bases). V was clipped by 5 bases and J by 0 bases, with 14 bases between them. CDR1 is WNHNN, CDR2 SYGVQD, per germline (reference sequence). The CDR3 extends over 15 amino acids.